A selection of T cell receptor beta chains follows, all from one sample in a study of blood T cell repertoires in COVID-19. Assay used: immunoSEQ multiplex PCR; TCRdb lists only in-frame clones, some missing. This table has 200,000 to 250,000 clones, about four fifths appearing once. The specimen was peripheral blood. These receptors came from an elderly woman with acute or convalescent COVID-19. Both conserved end residues are part of each CDR3. A D gene is named only where the DNA matches it firmly.

TRBV5-4	TRBJ2-7	NA	CASSLDQTGSYEQYF
TRBV5-1	TRBJ1-6	TRBD1	CASSTGTDYNSPLHF
TRBV3-1/TRBV3-2	TRBJ1-1	NA	CASSQDSWTEAFF
TRBV7-9	TRBJ1-4	TRBD1	CASSSSGGTGPVRLFF
TRBV4-1	TRBJ2-3	TRBD2	CASSQPAGVNTDTQYF
TRBV19	TRBJ1-2	TRBD1	CASHRQGISDYGYTF
TRBV6-6	TRBJ1-5	NA	CASSRSGTYNSNQPQHF
TRBV29-1	TRBJ1-1	NA	CSGTRGPGYVNTEAFF
TRBV9	TRBJ2-1	NA	CASSALVAGPYNEQFF
TRBV3-1/TRBV3-2	TRBJ1-4	TRBD1	CASSLRQGVYEKLFF
TRBV2	TRBJ1-2	TRBD1	CASRQGTAERGYTF
TRBV7-2	TRBJ1-1	TRBD1	CASSYGQGNTEAFF
TRBV5-4	TRBJ1-2	NA	CASSSLTGKDYGYTF
TRBV11-3	TRBJ1-5	NA	CASSPRTNQPQHF
TRBV7-9	TRBJ1-1	NA	CASSPDSLLLAFF
TRBV7-9	TRBJ2-7	TRBD2	CASSILAVSTAEQYF
TRBV5-4	TRBJ1-1	NA	CASSLGGEMNTEAFF
TRBV9	TRBJ2-7	TRBD1	CASSSRDRGSEQYF